This T cell receptor (beta chain) was recorded in a study of cytomegalovirus exposure and HLA in healthy donors. Study details: In an early release, HLA-typed donors contributed tens of millions of unique TCR sequences. Study observations and caveats: The study flagged some 170 TCR beta chains as cytomegalovirus-associated.

CDR3 size: 14 residues. V lost 0 bases to trimming and J lost 4 bases, with 10 bases between them. Looked up from germline, CDR1 is SGDLS and CDR2 is YYNGEE. The table lists this clone with a few counts. As yet, its antigen is unknown. PCR amplification relied on 60 Vbeta primers (plus 13 Jbeta primers). Profiled with immunoSEQ multiplex PCR; TCRdb holds only in-frame clones, not every one. The repertoire holds 100,000 to 150,000 clones, with roughly a tenth as singletons. This receptor was obtained from a woman under 30 in good health and CMV-seropositive. Sequencing was carried out using PBMCs. V and J are TRBV9 and TRBJ2-5, with D tentatively TRBD1 (6 bases). The CDR3 sequence is CASSVAAGAETQYF. As DNA, the CDR3 is TGTGCCAGCAGCGTAGCTGCAGGGGCAGAGACCCAGTACTTC.